Following are 18 T cell receptor beta chains from one sample sequenced in a study of T cells in Graves' hyperthyroidism and ophthalmopathy. Using RNA transcripts as the source, TCR beta CDR3 regions were amplified. The HTBI primer set drove a first-round RT-PCR of the TCR CDR3. Using its own MiXCR run on the multiplex PCR reads, TCRdb lists one record per CDR3 protein. The sample lists 300,000 to 400,000 distinct CDR3 sequences, over 20% occurring once. Sequences were obtained from blood. These receptors all come from a woman in her fifties or sixties with Graves' hyperthyroidism.

Ten or more counts support this clonotype. V usage is TRBV18 and J usage is TRBJ1-1; D remains ambiguous. The CDR3 sequence is 13 residues long. Per germline, CDR1 KGHSH and CDR2 LQKENI. Trimming shortened V by 5 bases and J by 9 bases, and 16 bases separated the two germline ends. In DNA form, the CDR3 reads TGTGCCAGCTCAGGGTTCAACGCCTTTCAAGCTTTCTTT. Translating gives CASSGFNAFQAFF.

The chain uses TRBV19 and TRBJ2-5, with TRBD2 matching 7 bases. Germline V CDR1 and CDR2: LNHDA, SQIVND (reference sequence). This CDR3 is 15 amino acids long. V gave up 3 bases and J gave up 7 bases; unmatched junction bases: 11. The CDR3 spells CASSIRQPGGGTQYF. The CDR3 nucleotides read TGTGCCAGTAGTATTCGACAACCGGGGGGTGGGACCCAGTACTTC.

This clonotype was counted many times. CDR3 in amino acids: CASTGHTEAFF. CDR3 DNA sequence: TGTGCCAGCACAGGGCACACTGAAGCTTTCTTT. The J gene is TRBJ1-1, the V gene TRBV6-1; TRBD1 is a possible D gene (5 bases). With 7 bases removed from V and 3 bases from J, the gap between germline ends came to 6 bases. The germline gives CDR1 MNHNS, CDR2 SASEGT. The CDR3 spans 11 residues.

This clonotype was found many times. The rearrangement uses TRBV10-3 and TRBJ2-7, with D uncertain. This CDR3 spans 12 amino acids. Trimming cost V 5 bases and J 4 bases, with 9 bases left between them. CDR1 is ENHRY, CDR2 SYGVKD, per germline. CDR3 sequence reads: CAISSAFYEQYF. The CDR3 DNA sequence: TGTGCCATCAGTTCCGCTTTTTACGAGCAGTACTTC.

This clonotype was recorded at least ten times. This sequence joins TRBV10-3 and TRBJ1-1; 7 nucleotides line up with TRBD1. CDR1 is ENHRY, CDR2 SYGVKD, per germline. V lost 7 bases, J lost 5 bases, and 16 bases stayed unmatched. This CDR3 contains 16 residues. This chain's CDR3 is CAITAGTAAGSTEAFF. CDR3 sequence (DNA): TGTGCCATCACTGCCGGGACAGCGGCCGGGAGTACTGAAGCTTTCTTT.

The chain is built from TRBV6-1 and TRBJ1-5; no reliable D call. V was trimmed by 1 base and J by 2 bases, leaving 9 bases between them. Per the germline V gene, CDR1 is MNHNS and CDR2 is SASEGT. The CDR3 totals 15 residues. The DNA for the CDR3 is TGTGCCAGCAGTGAAGGAAGAGACGGCAATCAGCCCCAGCATTTT. Translating gives CASSEGRDGNQPQHF.

This clonotype was detected many times. V and J are TRBV30 and TRBJ1-3; a weak D match, TRBD1 (5 bases). CDR1 GTSNPN and CDR2 SVGIG come from the germline V gene (reference sequence). This CDR3 is built from 16 residues. The ends were cut back, 3 bases at V and 0 bases at J, with 15 bases in the middle. The CDR3 region is CAWSAGILRSGNTIYF. CDR3 sequence (DNA): TGTGCCTGGAGCGCAGGGATCTTACGCTCTGGAAACACCATATATTTT.

This clonotype was counted only a few times. Written as DNA, the CDR3 is TGTGCCAGCAGCCAACGGGACAGAAGCTACACCTTC. Translated, it gives CASSQRDRSYTF. The chain joins TRBV11-1 to TRBJ1-2; 7 bases align to TRBD1. The germline V gene encodes CDR1 SGHAT and CDR2 FQDESV (reference sequence). This CDR3 comprises 12 residues. Losses at the gene ends were 5 bases for V and 9 bases for J; bases not matched to a gene: 6.

This clonotype was observed a handful of times. The DNA of the CDR3 is TGTGCCATCAGAGATCGACAGGGACAGACTGAAGCTTTCTTT. Encoded protein: CAIRDRQGQTEAFF. This chain links TRBV10-3 with TRBJ1-1; 7 bases fit TRBD1. V lost 6 bases to trimming and J lost 5 bases; unmatched junction nucleotides: 9. There are 14 residues in the CDR3. The germline V gene has CDR1 ENHRY and CDR2 SYGVKD.

The rearrangement uses TRBV3-1 and TRBJ2-1; maybe TRBD2 (5 bases). The CDR3 has 16 amino acids. Trimming cost V 4 bases and J 0 bases, with 13 bases left between them. Germline V CDR1 and CDR2: LGHDT, YNNKEL (reference sequence). The CDR3 here is CASSLQVDSSYNEQFF. DNA of the CDR3: TGTGCCAGCAGCCTTCAAGTGGACTCCTCCTACAATGAGCAGTTCTTC.

The chain recombines TRBV6-5 with TRBJ1-2, with 7 bases lining up with TRBD1. The CDR3 loop spans 16 amino acids. Germline V lookup: CDR1 MNHEY, CDR2 SVGAGI. After removal of 2 bases from V and 4 bases from J, the junction contained 10 bases not matched to a gene. The CDR3 sequence: CASSYPRTGDLYGYTF. The CDR3 DNA follows: TGTGCCAGCAGTTACCCGAGGACAGGAGACCTCTATGGCTACACCTTC.

This clonotype has only a few counts. The rearrangement joins TRBV5-4 to TRBJ2-7; D is perhaps TRBD2 (7 bases). Germline CDR1 and CDR2: SGHNT and YYREEE (reference sequence). V gave up 3 bases and J gave up 5 bases, with 15 bases separating them. The CDR3 totals 14 residues. The DNA for the CDR3 is TGTGCCAGCAGCTCCCCCCGGGGGGCCGACGAGCAGTACTTC. Protein: CASSSPRGADEQYF.

The table lists this clonotype with many counts. This chain links TRBV12-3 or TRBV12-4 with TRBJ1-1; possible D gene TRBD1, 6 bases. Trimming removed 5 bases at V and 7 bases at J, with 17 bases between. This CDR3 comprises 14 residues. In DNA, the CDR3 is TGTGCCAGCAGTCTCGAGGGGGGGGACGGTGAAGCTTTCTTT. Protein product: CASSLEGGDGEAFF.

The chain couples TRBV28 to TRBJ1-1; 7 nucleotides match TRBD1. Per the germline V gene, CDR1 is MDHEN and CDR2 is SYDVKM. With V trimmed by 7 bases and J by 1 base, 6 bases remained unmatched. This CDR3 is 14 amino acids long. CDR3 sequence: CASIRGYGNTEAFF. In DNA form, the CDR3 reads TGTGCCAGCATCAGGGGGTATGGGAACACTGAAGCTTTCTTT.

This clonotype was counted ten times or more. The V call is TRBV13, the J call TRBJ2-1; D unresolved. CDR3 length: 12 residues. The germline V gene has CDR1 PRHDT and CDR2 FYEKMQ (reference sequence). V lost 5 bases, J lost 7 bases, and 9 bases lay in between. The CDR3 is CASSPLRNEQFF. CDR3 in DNA: TGTGCCAGCAGCCCCCTGAGGAATGAGCAGTTCTTC.

In this sample, this clonotype turned up many times. V usage is TRBV5-1 and J usage is TRBJ2-1, with a possible D match to TRBD2 (6 bases). Germline lookup yields CDR1 SGHRS and CDR2 YFSETQ. The CDR3 has 13 amino acids. Trimming removed 5 bases from V and 5 bases from J, with 11 bases in between. Here the CDR3 reads CASREGRNNEQFF. CDR3 nucleotides: TGCGCCAGCAGGGAGGGACGGAACAATGAGCAGTTCTTC.

This clonotype was recorded only once. The chain employs TRBV2 and TRBJ2-1; a possible D gene is TRBD1 (6 bases). V was clipped by 6 bases and J by 5 bases, with 17 bases between them. Germline assignment: CDR1 SNHLY and CDR2 FYNNEI. The CDR3 consists of 15 residues. Written as DNA, the CDR3 is TGTGCCAGCAGCGTAGCTTTTCGGACAGACAATGAGCAGTTCTTC. It codes for CASSVAFRTDNEQFF.

The chain recombines TRBV19 with TRBJ2-1; D possibly corresponds to TRBD2 (5 bases). V gave up 6 bases and J gave up 9 bases, with 15 bases separating them. The V gene's germline CDR1 is LNHDA and CDR2 SQIVND (reference sequence). The CDR3 extends over 13 amino acids. The CDR3 here is CASSLRGSGEQFF. In DNA, the CDR3 is TGTGCCAGTAGCCTGAGAGGGTCCGGTGAGCAGTTCTTC.